The entry below describes one T cell receptor (beta chain). The antigen remains undetermined. The data are from a study of T cell responses to AZD1222 COVID-19 vaccine. Germline V gene sequence: CDR1 KGHSH, CDR2 LQKENI. Trimming left V 3 bases short and J 0 bases short, with 18 bases between. This CDR3 is built from 18 residues. Study-wide findings and caveats: Recipients of AZD1222 seropositive at baseline numbered only 6 or 7. No day 14 peak samples; only post-peak repertoires were characterized. Clonal diversity was possibly underestimated; the donors were predominantly white British and more often female.

TCRdb's copy holds only in-frame clones and misses some; the assay was immunoSEQ multiplex PCR. The sample yields around 120,000 clones, roughly 91% seen once. This chain links TRBV18 with TRBJ1-5; no clear D gene. The input for sequencing was peripheral blood, taken 28 days after the second AZD1222 dose. This sequence was found in an adult who received the AZD1222 COVID-19 vaccine. The DNA for the CDR3 is TGTGCCAGCTCACCCCTAGATGTAACAGTCTATAGCAATCAGCCCCAGCATTTT. Residues: CASSPLDVTVYSNQPQHF.